This T cell receptor (beta chain) was documented in a study of cytomegalovirus exposure and HLA in healthy donors. This clone was picked up a small number of times. Its specificity is not known. The study's findings and limits: In an earlier analysis, in around 590 donors, most V segments appeared productive either ~87% or ~30% of the time.

The PCR ran on 60 Vbeta and 13 Jbeta primers. Profiled with immunoSEQ multiplex PCR; TCRdb holds only in-frame clones, not every one. Of about 180,000 clones listed, over 60% are singletons. The sequencing input was PBMCs. This sequence was found in a man aged 18 to 35 in good health and CMV-seronegative.

The CDR3 DNA is TGTGCCAGCAGCTTAGATCCGGCTAGCGGCGGGGGGGAGCAGTACTTC. Translating it yields CASSLDPASGGGEQYF. The chain carries TRBV11-3 and TRBJ2-7, with TRBD2 matching over 8 bases. CDR3 length equals 16 residues. Trimming took 0 bases from V and 7 from J; bases not matched to a gene: 11. Germline V lookup: CDR1 SGHNT, CDR2 YENEEA. The full variable domain, completed using reference TRBV11-3 and TRBJ2-7, is EAGVVQSPRYKIIEKKQPVAFWCNPISGHNTLYWYLQNLGQGPELLIRYENEEAVDDSQLPKDRFSAERLKGVDSTLKIQPAELGDSAVYLCASSLDPASGGGEQYFGPGTRLTVT.